Listed below are T cell receptor beta chains from one sample, sequenced in a study of Ad26.COV2.S vaccination and SARS-CoV-2 variants. Sequencing used immunoSEQ multiplex PCR; TCRdb keeps in-frame clones, though not all of them. The table lists about 400,000 clones, about 88% of them singletons, with about 1.9% in the top ten. The input for sequencing was peripheral blood, taken in a trial of Ad26.COV2.S vaccine versus placebo. All receptors derive from a person between 18 and 59 years old who received the Ad26.COV2.S COVID-19 vaccine or a placebo. Each CDR3 is given with its conserved first and last residue. D genes are given only for firm matches. The size of a clone is reported for some rows only, either as once, few or many, or as a class for expanded clones.

TRBV2,TRBJ2-7,12,NA,NA,CASSYQGGTDNF,TGTGCCAGCAGTTATCAGGGAGGAACGGATAACTTC
TRBV12-3/TRBV12-4,TRBJ2-7,13,TRBD2,NA,CASRTSGEYEQYF,TGTGCCAGCCGGACTAGCGGAGAGTACGAGCAGTACTTC
TRBV28,TRBJ2-5,13,TRBD2,NA,CASRLAGDETQYF,TGTGCCAGCAGACTAGCGGGAGACGAGACCCAGTACTTC
TRBV5-1,TRBJ2-7,15,NA,NA,CASSLQGIGSNEQYF,TGCGCCAGCAGCTTGCAAGGTATTGGGAGCAACGAGCAGTACTTC
TRBV20-1,TRBJ2-7,16,TRBD2,NA,CSASRTSQLLGYEQYF,TGCAGTGCTAGTAGGACTAGCCAACTCCTGGGCTACGAGCAGTACTTC
TRBV4-1,TRBJ2-1,16,NA,NA,CASSLYLAGSLAEQFF,TGCGCCAGCAGCCTTTACCTCGCGGGCTCTCTGGCTGAGCAGTTCTTC
TRBV18,TRBJ1-3,12,NA,NA,CASSPDRNTIYF,TGTGCCAGCTCACCAGATCGGAACACCATATATTTT
TRBV2,TRBJ2-5,13,NA,NA,CASVGGRGETQYF,TGTGCCTCCGTCGGGGGGCGCGGAGAGACCCAGTACTTC
TRBV4-2,TRBJ2-7,15,NA,few,CASSQGRWELNEQYF,TGTGCCAGCAGCCAAGGCAGGTGGGAGTTAAACGAGCAGTACTTC
TRBV15,TRBJ2-7,14,TRBD1,NA,CATRARGPYYEQYF,TGTGCCACCAGGGCGAGGGGGCCATACTACGAGCAGTACTTC
TRBV18,TRBJ2-5,18,NA,NA,CASSTSSEGGSPQGTQYF,TGTGCCAGCTCAACAAGCAGCGAGGGGGGTTCCCCTCAAGGGACCCAGTACTTC
TRBV5-6,TRBJ2-1,15,TRBD2,NA,CASSPSGRGDNEQFF,TGTGCCAGCAGCCCCAGCGGGAGGGGGGACAATGAGCAGTTCTTC
TRBV30,TRBJ1-5,18,TRBD1,NA,CAWSGGGANWKRDQPQHF,TGTGCCTGGAGTGGAGGGGGCGCAAATTGGAAACGGGATCAGCCCCAGCATTTT
TRBV5-1,TRBJ1-2,13,NA,few,CASSPDLVGGYTF,TGCGCCAGCAGCCCGGACCTGGTTGGAGGCTACACCTTC
TRBV28,TRBJ1-1,14,TRBD1,NA,CASRGRGTGRLAFF,TGTGCCAGCAGAGGACGCGGGACAGGGAGATTGGCTTTCTTT
TRBV6-5,TRBJ1-1,11,NA,NA,CASNPGPEAFF,TGTGCCAGCAACCCAGGACCTGAAGCTTTCTTT
TRBV19,TRBJ1-5,15,TRBD1,NA,CASSSGTGSKQPQHF,TGTGCCAGTAGTTCCGGGACAGGGAGTAAACAGCCCCAGCATTTT
TRBV6-5,TRBJ2-7,15,NA,NA,CASSYRPNQPYEQYF,TGTGCCAGCAGTTACAGACCGAATCAGCCCTACGAGCAGTACTTC
TRBV7-2,TRBJ2-3,16,NA,NA,CASSSSQRTGTDTQYF,TGTGCCAGCAGCTCATCCCAGCGGACGGGCACAGATACGCAGTATTTT
TRBV30,TRBJ2-3,12,NA,NA,CAWSVLSDTQYF,TGTGCCTGGAGTGTACTTTCAGATACGCAGTATTTT
TRBV7-2,TRBJ2-1,17,TRBD2,NA,CASSTRTSGISPNEQFF,TGTGCCAGCAGCACGCGGACTAGCGGGATTTCCCCCAATGAGCAGTTCTTC
TRBV5-1,TRBJ1-1,15,NA,NA,CASSRVGGSNTEAFF,TGCGCCAGCAGCCGCGTTGGGGGCTCGAACACTGAAGCTTTCTTT
TRBV28,TRBJ2-1,14,NA,NA,CASSQSGWYNEQFF,TGTGCCAGCAGCCAATCCGGTTGGTACAATGAGCAGTTCTTC
TRBV3-1/TRBV3-2,TRBJ2-5,13,NA,NA,CASSPPGFGTQYF,TGTGCCAGCAGCCCCCCTGGGTTTGGGACCCAGTACTTC
TRBV4-2,TRBJ2-7,16,TRBD2,NA,CASSQDGSGKAREQYF,TGTGCCAGCAGCCAAGACGGGAGCGGGAAGGCCCGCGAGCAGTACTTC
TRBV11-2,TRBJ2-1,15,NA,once,CASSPGESSYNEQFF,TGTGCCAGCAGCCCCGGGGAGAGCTCCTACAATGAGCAGTTCTTC
TRBV4-1,TRBJ2-7,14,NA,NA,CASAQIGTSYEQYF,TGCGCCAGCGCCCAGATCGGGACTTCCTACGAGCAGTACTTC
TRBV7-2,TRBJ2-1,16,NA,NA,CASSLAGASGYNEQFF,TGTGCCAGCAGCTTAGCGGGGGCTAGCGGCTACAATGAGCAGTTCTTC
TRBV2,TRBJ1-2,14,NA,NA,CASSKAGANYGYTF,TGTGCCAGCAGTAAAGCCGGGGCTAACTATGGCTACACCTTC
TRBV18,TRBJ2-1,11,NA,NA,CASSPLEEQFF,TGTGCCAGCTCACCTTTGGAGGAGCAGTTCTTC
TRBV7-9,TRBJ2-1,15,NA,once,CASSLEREGDNEQFF,TGTGCCAGCAGCTTAGAACGGGAAGGGGACAATGAGCAGTTCTTC
TRBV25-1,TRBJ1-6,15,TRBD1,NA,CASRSRTGPNSPLHF,TGTGCCAGCCGCTCAAGGACAGGACCTAATTCACCCCTCCACTTT
TRBV7-9,TRBJ2-1,16,TRBD1,NA,CASSSTGAGPYNEQFF,TGTGCCAGCAGCTCGACAGGGGCAGGACCTTACAATGAGCAGTTCTTC
TRBV27,TRBJ1-1,13,NA,NA,CASSWRGHTEAFF,TGTGCCAGCAGTTGGCGGGGGCACACTGAAGCTTTCTTT
TRBV14,TRBJ1-2,14,NA,few,CASSQDSGPYGYTF,TGTGCCAGCAGCCAAGATTCGGGACCCTATGGCTACACCTTC
TRBV2,TRBJ2-3,13,NA,NA,CASSEGGGDTQYF,TGTGCCAGCAGTGAAGGTGGGGGAGATACGCAGTATTTT
TRBV19,TRBJ1-2,16,NA,NA,CASSIDHGGFGYGYTF,TGTGCCAGTAGTATAGATCATGGAGGGTTCGGCTATGGCTACACCTTC
TRBV14,TRBJ2-1,12,NA,once,CASSHNRETQFF,TGTGCCAGCAGCCATAATCGGGAGACTCAGTTCTTC
TRBV2,TRBJ1-5,15,NA,few,CASRLGAGSNQPQHF,TGTGCCAGCAGGTTGGGGGCAGGCAGCAATCAGCCCCAGCATTTT
TRBV28,TRBJ2-7,13,NA,NA,CASKDSTSYEAYF,TGTGCCAGCAAGGACTCTACGTCCTACGAGGCGTACTTC
TRBV2,TRBJ1-4,15,NA,NA,CASSRQAAANEKLFF,TGTGCCAGCAGTAGACAGGCCGCGGCTAATGAAAAACTGTTTTTT
TRBV20-1,TRBJ1-5,14,TRBD1,NA,CSASTGGPNQPQHF,TGCAGTGCTAGTACAGGGGGTCCCAATCAGCCCCAGCATTTT
TRBV9,TRBJ2-1,15,TRBD2,NA,CASSGDGRASGEQFF,TGTGCCAGCAGCGGGGACGGGAGGGCCTCGGGTGAGCAGTTCTTC
TRBV28,TRBJ1-2,13,TRBD1,NA,CASSSGQGDGYTF,TGTGCCAGCAGTTCCGGACAGGGCGATGGCTACACCTTC
TRBV7-9,TRBJ2-2,17,NA,NA,CASSRGQRPMTPGELFF,TGTGCCAGCAGTCGAGGACAGAGACCCATGACCCCCGGGGAGCTGTTTTTT
TRBV4-1,TRBJ2-1,16,TRBD2,NA,CASSLRPGLAPSSRFF,TGCGCCAGCAGCCTGCGCCCGGGACTAGCACCTTCCAGCCGGTTCTTC
TRBV20-1,TRBJ2-7,11,NA,few,CSAWSSYEQYF,TGCAGTGCTTGGTCTTCCTACGAGCAGTACTTC
TRBV18,TRBJ2-7,14,NA,NA,CASSPRQVTYEQYF,TGTGCCAGCTCACCACGACAGGTCACCTACGAGCAGTACTTC
TRBV7-6,TRBJ2-3,15,NA,NA,CASSLELPSTDTQYF,TGTGCCAGCAGCTTAGAACTTCCTAGCACAGATACGCAGTATTTT
TRBV2,TRBJ1-2,15,NA,NA,CASSEAGAAFYGYTF,TGTGCCAGCAGTGAAGCGGGGGCAGCGTTCTATGGCTACACCTTC